Following are 23 T cell receptor beta chains from one sample sequenced in a study of human T cells and chemical hapten exposure. TCRdb independently ran MiXCR on the RACE reads; one entry per CDR3 protein. The profile shows about 300,000 distinct CDR3 sequences, around 5.5% of them singletons. Described time point: pre-sensitization, week 0. Treatment in this sample: therapeutic diphenylcyclopropenone sensitization with weekly scalp DPC. This specimen was whole blood, taken in connection with sensitization to the hapten diphenylcyclopropenone (DPC). These receptor sequences come from a woman between 18 and 29 years old with alopecia areata. Some clones in this sample may be carry-over from other donors' samples.

This clonotype was found many times. This chain uses TRBV7-9 with TRBJ1-1; D remains unclear. There are 15 residues in the CDR3. V lost 1 base and J lost 0, with 9 bases in between. Germline V gene lookup returns CDR1 SEHNR and CDR2 FQNEAQ (reference sequence). The CDR3 protein is CASSLVPWMNTEAFF. The CDR3 coding sequence is TGTGCCAGCAGCTTAGTTCCCTGGATGAACACTGAAGCTTTCTTT. Full variable domain (missing parts from reference TRBV7-9 and TRBJ1-1): DTGVSQNPRHKITKRGQNVTFRCDPISEHNRLYWYRQTLGQGPEFLTYFQNEAQLEKSRLLSDRFSAERPKGSFSTLEIQRTEQGDSAMYLCASSLVPWMNTEAFFGQGTRLTVV.

This clonotype was seen more than once but under ten times. V usage is TRBV29-1 and J usage is TRBJ2-7; 8 nucleotides agree with TRBD1. The J segment lost 2 bases and the V segment lost 1 base, leaving 10 bases of the junction unmatched. CDR1 and CDR2 from the germline V gene are SQVTM and ANQGSEA. The CDR3 runs to 16 residues. The CDR3 protein is CSVEVGETGETYEQYF. The CDR3 DNA reads as TGCAGCGTTGAAGTTGGGGAGACAGGGGAAACCTACGAGCAGTACTTC.

This clonotype showed up just a few times. The chain has TRBV4-3 and TRBJ2-1; 12 bases are shared with TRBD2. The junction had 6 bases not matched to a gene; V was cut back by 5 bases and J by 4 bases. CDR3 size: 16 residues. From germline, CDR1 is LGHNA and CDR2 YSLEER. CDR3 nucleotide sequence: TGCGCCAGCAGCAACATCCTAGCGGGGGGGTACAATGAGCAGTTCTTC. It encodes CASSNILAGGYNEQFF.

This clonotype was seen ten or more times. This chain links TRBV5-1 with TRBJ2-6; D is tentatively TRBD1 or TRBD2 (5 bases each). Trimming pared 4 bases from V and 0 bases from J, leaving 14 bases between. Germline V CDR1 and CDR2: SGHRS, YFSETQ. The CDR3 length is 17 residues. CDR3 nucleotides: TGCGCCAGCAGCCTCCTGGGGACGGACTCTGGGGCCAACGTCCTGACTTTC. The encoded protein is CASSLLGTDSGANVLTF. Variable domain in full (rest from reference TRBV5-1 and TRBJ2-6): KAGVTQTPRYLIKTRGQQVTLSCSPISGHRSVSWYQQTPGQGLQFLFEYFSETQRNKGNFPGRFSGRQFSNSRSEMNVSTLELGDSALYLCASSLLGTDSGANVLTFGAGSRLTVL.

The chain has TRBV7-3 and TRBJ2-3; possible D gene TRBD1, 6 bases. The germline V and J ends were trimmed by 4 bases and 0 bases, with 8 bases remaining between them. Germline loops: CDR1 SGHTA, CDR2 FQGTGA. CDR3 length: 14 residues. Here the CDR3 DNA reads TGTGCCAGCAGCTCGACAGGAAGCACAGATACGCAGTATTTT. Translating it yields CASSSTGSTDTQYF.

This clonotype was detected only a few times. The chain has TRBV7-8 and TRBJ2-3; 10 nucleotides agree with TRBD1. Trimming cost V 4 bases and J 6 bases; bases outside gene matches: 10. From germline, CDR1 is SGHVS and CDR2 FQNEAQ. This CDR3 has 16 residues. The DNA for the CDR3 is TGTGCCAGCAGCTCTCGGACAGGGGGTGGTAAGGATACGCAGTATTTT. Translated: CASSSRTGGGKDTQYF.

V and J are TRBV7-8 and TRBJ2-3; 10 nucleotides match TRBD1. J was trimmed by 1 base and V by 5 bases; bases with no gene match: 9. CDR1 and CDR2 (germline): SGHVS, FQNEAQ. This CDR3 has 17 amino acids. In DNA, the CDR3 is TGTGCCAGCAGCCCTAGACAGGGGGCGTTGGGCACAGATACGCAGTATTTT. Its protein product is CASSPRQGALGTDTQYF.

This clonotype came up once. Given a much more abundant clone one base away, this may be a read error. This chain joins TRBV20-1 and TRBJ2-3; 7 nucleotides line up with TRBD2. Per germline, CDR1 DFQATT and CDR2 SNEGSKA (reference sequence). V lost 4 bases, J lost 2 bases, and 9 bases stayed unmatched. This CDR3 spans 15 amino acids. CDR3 nucleotides: TGCAGTGCTAAAGCTCTACTAGCGCCCACAGATACGCAGTATTTT. As protein: CSAKALLAPTDTQYF.

This clonotype was seen a few times. V usage is TRBV4-1 and J usage is TRBJ2-3; D remains ambiguous. V gave up 2 bases and J gave up 0 bases, with 6 bases separating them. Germline V CDR1 and CDR2: MGHRA, YSYEKL. There are 14 residues in the CDR3. This chain's CDR3 is CASSQFRSTDTQYF. In DNA, the CDR3 is TGCGCCAGCAGCCAATTCCGGAGCACAGATACGCAGTATTTT.

This clonotype was found many times. J is TRBJ1-2 and V is TRBV4-3; D is possibly TRBD1 (5 bases). The CDR3 contains 13 residues. The germline V gene has CDR1 LGHNA and CDR2 YSLEER. The germline V and J ends were trimmed by 6 bases and 10 bases, with 18 bases remaining between them. The CDR3 bases are TGCGCCAGCAGAGAAATCGGGGGACTGGACTACACCTTC. It specifies CASREIGGLDYTF.

This clonotype was found many times. This chain links TRBV7-2 with TRBJ2-5, with D possibly being TRBD1 (6 bases). V lost 3 bases and J lost 1, with 9 bases in between. CDR3 length equals 14 residues. Germline values: CDR1 SGHTA, CDR2 FQGNSA. DNA of the CDR3: TGTGCCAGCAGCTTTCGACAGGCCCAAGAGACCCAGTACTTC. Its translation is CASSFRQAQETQYF. The whole variable domain, remainder taken from reference TRBV7-2 and TRBJ2-5, is GAGVSQSPSNKVTEKGKDVELRCDPISGHTALYWYRQSLGQGLEFLIYFQGNSAPDKSGLPSDRFSAERTGGSVSTLTIQRTQQEDSAVYLCASSFRQAQETQYFGPGTRLLVL.

This clonotype was counted a few times. The chain has TRBV2 and TRBJ1-4, with 7 bases fitting TRBD1. V trimming: 5 bases; J trimming: 0 bases; junction bases outside the gene matches: 12. Germline CDR1 is SNHLY and CDR2 is FYNNEI. This CDR3 has 18 amino acids. For the CDR3, the DNA is TGTGCCAGCAGTACCCTAAACCGGGACAGCGCAACTAATGAAAAACTGTTTTTT. This sequence encodes CASSTLNRDSATNEKLFF.

The rearrangement uses TRBV20-1 and TRBJ1-6; TRBD1 matches at 8 bases. The V gene end was trimmed by 6 bases and the J gene end by 10 bases; junction bases not matched to a gene: 5. Germline CDR1 DFQATT, CDR2 SNEGSKA (reference sequence). The CDR3 contains 12 residues. CDR3 DNA: TGCAGTGCCGGACAGGGAGGATCACCCCTCCACTTT. Protein product: CSAGQGGSPLHF.

This clonotype was picked up a small number of times. V and J are TRBV29-1 and TRBJ2-7, with D perhaps matching TRBD2 (6 bases). Germline V gene sequence: CDR1 SQVTM, CDR2 ANQGSEA. The CDR3 has 14 residues. Trimming took 6 bases from V and 0 from J, leaving 15 bases between them. The DNA of the CDR3 is TGCAGCGTGGGGGGAAGTTCGAGCTCCTACGAGCAGTACTTC. Protein sequence: CSVGGSSSSYEQYF.

Only a few counts were recorded for this clonotype. The chain has TRBV6-5 and TRBJ2-1; tentative D call: TRBD2 (6 bases). This CDR3 comprises 12 residues. Germline V CDR1 and CDR2: MNHEY, SVGAGI. V shed 6 bases and J shed 9 bases, with 12 bases lying between them. The CDR3 reads CASSRGALEQFF. In DNA, the CDR3 is TGTGCCAGCAGCCGCGGGGCGCTTGAGCAGTTCTTC.

This clonotype was observed a handful of times. V usage is TRBV7-2 and J usage is TRBJ2-1, with D unresolved. V lost 4 bases, J lost 8 bases, and 27 bases lay in between. Germline values: CDR1 SGHTA, CDR2 FQGNSA. This CDR3 has 18 amino acids. The CDR3: CASSSIVGSFSVVHEQFF. The CDR3 DNA sequence: TGTGCCAGCAGCTCCATAGTAGGGTCTTTCTCAGTGGTCCATGAGCAGTTCTTC.

This clonotype was detected a few times. The chain couples TRBV6-2 or TRBV6-3 to TRBJ2-3, with TRBD1 identical over 7 bases. This CDR3 has 18 amino acids. Trimming at V came to 2 bases and at J to 1 base, leaving 12 bases not matched to a gene. Germline loops: CDR1 MNHEY, CDR2 SVGEGT. The CDR3 DNA is TGTGCCAGCAGTTACCTGACAGACAGGGATGAGGGCACAGATACGCAGTATTTT. It yields the protein CASSYLTDRDEGTDTQYF.

This clonotype was recorded at least ten times. V gene TRBV27 combines with J gene TRBJ2-1, with a tentative D call TRBD2 (6 bases). The CDR3 is 15 amino acids. Trimming cost V 4 bases and J 0 bases, with 10 bases left between them. CDR1 MNHEY and CDR2 SMNVEV come from the germline V gene (reference sequence). CDR3 DNA: TGTGCCAGCAGTTGGGACTCCAGCTCCTACAATGAGCAGTTCTTC. Translation gives CASSWDSSSYNEQFF.

V and J are TRBV29-1 and TRBJ1-1, with D hard to call. This CDR3 contains 14 residues. Germline V CDR1 and CDR2: SQVTM, ANQGSEA. Between the trimmed V and J ends, which lost 5 bases and 5 bases, there was a span of 18 bases. Here the CDR3 DNA reads TGCAGCGTTAGGGAACATCCGGAGGGTACTGAAGCTTTCTTT. It yields the protein CSVREHPEGTEAFF.

This clonotype was picked up a small number of times. The chain combines TRBV12-3 or TRBV12-4 with TRBJ2-3, with D maybe TRBD2 (6 bases). V lost 7 bases and J 1 base, leaving 15 bases between the germline ends. This CDR3 contains 15 residues. CDR3 nucleotides: TGTGCCAGCAATCCTAGCGAAGGCCGCACAGATACGCAGTATTTT. Its protein is CASNPSEGRTDTQYF.

This clonotype was recorded a few times. The chain couples TRBV6-5 to TRBJ1-3; the D is unclear. There are 15 residues in the CDR3. Germline assignment: CDR1 MNHEY and CDR2 SVGAGI. The V end lost 2 bases, the J end lost 0 bases, and 8 bases lay between the germline ends. CDR3 nucleotide sequence: TGTGCCAGCAGTTACGATGGGGTCTCTGGAAACACCATATATTTT. Residues: CASSYDGVSGNTIYF.

This clonotype has at least ten counts. V is TRBV12-3 or TRBV12-4 and J is TRBJ2-1, with TRBD1 matching over 7 bases. V was clipped by 2 bases and J by 3 bases; unmatched bases: 7. The CDR3 is 16 amino acids. This CDR3 reads CASSLIAGTVYNEQFF. The CDR3 bases are TGTGCCAGCAGTTTAATAGCCGGGACAGTCTACAATGAGCAGTTCTTC.

The CDR3 sequence: CATGAVSQNQPQHF. The CDR3 DNA reads as TGTGCCACCGGAGCCGTGTCCCAAAATCAGCCCCAGCATTTT. The chain combines TRBV6-2 or TRBV6-3 with TRBJ1-5, with D unclear. The V gene's germline CDR1 is MNHEY and CDR2 SVGEGT. This CDR3 comprises 14 residues. V was cut by 10 bases and J by 4 bases, with 17 bases left in between.